This T cell receptor beta chain was retrieved from a study of molecular identifiers for immune sequencing clone quantification. In the study overall: Split five ways in replicates, RNA from about 20,000 or 100,000 naive CD8 cells had four portions sequenced. Study observations and caveats: The study found clones above 20 RNA copies held over 99% of effector molecules and under 1% in naive cells.

Previously reported methods and listed TCR primers produced the bulk TCR libraries. TCRdb reanalysed the PCR reads using MiXCR and keeps one entry per CDR3 protein. The sample records about half a million distinct CDR3 sequences, over 20% being singletons. Only a few counts were recorded for this clonotype. Its antigen is still unknown. This receptor was taken from a human donor in good health. Some libraries in this study had Jurkat cell RNA spiked in. Sequences were obtained from naive CD8+ T cells from blood, with Jurkat cell RNA spiked in. Subset in this sample: FACS-sorted CD8+CD4-CCR7+CD45RA+ naive T cells.

CDR3: CASSIGIRGSGQPQHF. In DNA, the CDR3 is TGTGCCAGTAGTATAGGCATTAGGGGAAGCGGCCAGCCCCAGCATTTT. V usage is TRBV19 and J usage is TRBJ1-5; D possibly corresponds to TRBD1 (5 bases). This CDR3 is 16 amino acids long. V was trimmed by 1 base and J by 7 bases, leaving 17 bases between them. Germline CDR1 is LNHDA and CDR2 is SQIVND (reference sequence).